The 5 T cell receptor beta chains below were found in one sample sequenced in a study of T cells in women clearing cervical HPV infection. The method was immunoSEQ multiplex PCR; TCRdb's version includes in-frame clones alone and lacks a portion of them. The repertoire table contains about 37,000 clones. Source material: blood buffy coat. Receptors were obtained from a woman aged 18 to 75 with a cervical HPV16 infection that either progressed to CIN3+ or cleared (not recorded which).

The covered CDR3 bases are TGTGCCAGTACCAAGGACAGGGCTGGGGCCAACGTC. As protein: CASTKDRAGANV. The whole CDR3 protein is CASTKDRAGANVLTF. This rearrangement joins TRBV19 to TRBJ2-6; 8 bases map to TRBD1. The read ends 3 residues early relative to the CDR3; the germline J gene fills the gap. The CDR3 sequence is 15 residues long. The J segment lost 2 bases and the V segment lost 7 bases, leaving 4 bases of the junction unmatched. Germline lookup yields CDR1 LNHDA and CDR2 SQIVND (reference sequence).

With respect to this clone: One end of the junction does not line up with germline, which may come from a read error. The CDR3 goes on 3 residues after the read ends, and that part is filled in from the germline J gene. This sample includes further DNA sequences coding for the same CDR3. The gene calls are TRBV7-6 and TRBJ1-3, with no clear D. CDR1 and CDR2 from the germline V gene are SGHVS and FNYEAQ. The CDR3 consists of 15 residues. CDR3 region: CASSLSRRDGNTIYF. CDR3 DNA, as far as it was read: TGTGCCAGCAGCTTATCCCGGCGGGATGGAAACACA.

To note about this clone: The read halts 3 residues ahead of the CDR3 end, with the missing end drawn from the germline J gene. The V gene is TRBV5-6, the J gene TRBJ2-7; 7 bases are a match to TRBD1. V lost 0 bases and J lost 2; bases outside the gene matches: 2. This CDR3 comprises 14 residues. Germline V lookup: CDR1 SGHDT, CDR2 YYEEEE. The covered CDR3 bases are TGTGCCAGCAGCTTGGGGACAGGCACCTACGAG. It translates to CASSLGTGTYE. The full CDR3 protein reads CASSLGTGTYEQYF.

Remarks on this clone: The read is 3 residues too short to cover the CDR3 end, so that end is filled in from the germline J gene. The chain combines TRBV2 with TRBJ2-5; the match to TRBD2 covers 8 bases. Germline lookup yields CDR1 SNHLY and CDR2 FYNNEI. The CDR3 extends over 14 amino acids. V shed 5 bases, J shed 6 bases, and the junction held 8 bases outside the gene matches. CDR3 DNA, as far as it was read: TGTGCCAGCAGTATCCGAGCGGGAGAGAAGACC. Encoded protein: CASSIRAGEKT. The full CDR3 protein is CASSIRAGEKTQYF.

Details on this clone: Read coverage stops 3 residues before the CDR3 terminus; the germline J gene supplies the remainder. This rearrangement joins TRBV5-1 to TRBJ2-3, with D maybe TRBD2 (5 bases). The germline CDR1 and CDR2 sequences are SGHRS and YFSETQ. This CDR3 is 16 amino acids long. Partial CDR3 DNA: TGCGCCAGCAGCGCGGCCGGACTCACAGACAATCAGCCG. The encoded protein is CASSAAGLTDNQP. The CDR3 reads in full as CASSAAGLTDNQPQYF.